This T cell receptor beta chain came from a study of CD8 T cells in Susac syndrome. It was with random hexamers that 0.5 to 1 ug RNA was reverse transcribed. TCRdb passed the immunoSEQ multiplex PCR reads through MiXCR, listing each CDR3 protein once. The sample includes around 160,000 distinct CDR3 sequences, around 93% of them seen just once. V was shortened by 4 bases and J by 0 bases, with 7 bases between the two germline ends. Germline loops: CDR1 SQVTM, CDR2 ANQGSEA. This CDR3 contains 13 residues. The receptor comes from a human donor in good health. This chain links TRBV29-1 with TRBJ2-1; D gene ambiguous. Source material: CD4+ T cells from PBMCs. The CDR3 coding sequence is TGCAGCGTTGCGCCTTTCTCCTACAATGAGCAGTTCTTC. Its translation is CSVAPFSYNEQFF.